This T cell receptor (beta chain) was retrieved from a study of blood T cell repertoires in COVID-19. Overall study context: Both acute and convalescent COVID-19 samples were obtained from the United States, Italy and Spain. From T cells, B-cell-depleted T cells, or PBMCs came the material, which was cDNA or gDNA.

As originally analysed: Amplification from reference gene primers served as the basis for estimated nucleated cell counts. Measured with immunoSEQ multiplex PCR; TCRdb has only the in-frame clones, and not every one. The V and J calls and clone size come from that table; D and trimming were worked out from the DNA. The sample has around 160,000 clones; under 90% are singletons. Germline V CDR1 and CDR2: MDHEN, SYDVKM. V shed 5 bases, J shed 7 bases, and the junction held 6 bases outside the gene matches. The CDR3 runs to 14 residues. This clone has ten or more counts. Source material: peripheral blood. This clonotype was obtained from a human donor in a cohort sampled during active COVID-19. The V gene is TRBV28, the J gene TRBJ1-1, with 11 bases matching TRBD1. For the CDR3, the DNA is TGTGCCAGCAGTGCAACCGGGACAGGGGGTGAAGCTTTCTTT. Amino acids: CASSATGTGGEAFF.